This T cell receptor (beta chain) was sequenced for a study of T cells in Graves' hyperthyroidism and ophthalmopathy. Findings and caveats of the study: In the blood, most expanded thyroid clonotypes above 0.001 appeared as well. The model identified upcoming ophthalmopathy a median around 7.1 months ahead of onset.

This CDR3 region has 14 residues. In germline, CDR1 is SQVTM, CDR2 ANQGSEA. Trimming cost V 6 bases and J 3 bases, with 18 bases left between them. Those with hyperthyroidism were 18 to 65 years old, newly diagnosed, and ill for under 2 months. Based on clinical symptoms, serum thyroxine and TRAb, thyroid ultrasound and orbital computed tomography, diagnoses were reached. RNA transcripts yielded amplified TCR beta CDR3 regions. A first-round RT-PCR of the TCR CDR3 used the HTBI primer set. TCRdb recomputed calls from the multiplex PCR reads with MiXCR, one row per CDR3 protein. Of 300,000 to 400,000 distinct CDR3 sequences listed, 15% to 20% are singletons. Notes on this clonotype: The antigen remains unidentified.

Sequencing was carried out using blood. The gene calls are TRBV29-1 and TRBJ2-7; no firm D call. This TCR was sampled from a woman in her forties or fifties with Graves' hyperthyroidism. DNA of the CDR3: TGCAGCGTCTCCAAACAAGACCTCGACTACGAGCAGTACGTC. Its translation: CSVSKQDLDYEQYV.